A selection of T cell receptor beta chains follows, all from one sample in a study of shared clonotypes between healthy human individuals. The protocol was immunoSEQ multiplex PCR, while the TCRdb copy is restricted to in-frame clones and leaves out a portion. This sample has hundreds of thousands of clones, with more than 60% found just once. What was sequenced was memory CD4+ T cells sorted from blood. The receptors derive from a man aged 30 to 39 in good health. The CDR3 runs from the conserved cysteine through the conserved F or W. A D gene is named only where the DNA matches it firmly. Clone size is given for some rows only: seen once, a few or many times, or a class if the clone is expanded.

clone_size,j_call,d_call,v_call,cdr3_aa,cdr3_nt
few,TRBJ2-1,NA,TRBV7-3,CASSWYEQFF,TGTGCCAGCAGCTGGTATGAGCAGTTCTTC
NA,TRBJ2-3,TRBD1,TRBV6-4,CASSDSQGADTQYF,TGTGCCAGCAGTGACTCACAGGGGGCAGATACGCAGTATTTT
NA,TRBJ2-4,NA,TRBV4-3,CASSQFTGGGIAKNIQYF,TGCGCCAGCAGTCAATTCACAGGGGGAGGGATAGCCAAAAACATTCAGTACTTC
NA,TRBJ2-7,NA,TRBV27,CASGDRATYEQYF,TGTGCCAGCGGGGACCGGGCGACCTACGAGCAGTACTTC
NA,TRBJ1-6,NA,TRBV18,CASSPTGLYVGTPLHF,TGTGCCAGCTCTCCTACAGGGCTGTACGTGGGAACACCCCTCCACTTT
NA,TRBJ2-2,NA,TRBV9,CASSRTGPSAGELFF,TGTGCCAGCAGCCGTACCGGGCCCTCGGCCGGGGAGCTGTTTTTT
NA,TRBJ2-7,NA,TRBV27,CASRLGHGWNEQYF,TGTGCCAGCAGATTAGGGCACGGGTGGAACGAGCAGTACTTC
NA,TRBJ2-7,NA,TRBV28,CASLSKYSYEQYF,TGTGCCAGCCTATCGAAATATTCCTACGAGCAGTACTTC
NA,TRBJ2-7,TRBD2,TRBV10-3,CAISDRLAGVKEQYF,TGTGCCATCAGTGATCGACTAGCGGGAGTGAAAGAGCAGTACTTC
few,TRBJ1-3,NA,TRBV28,CASRINSDTIYF,TGTGCCAGCAGGATTAACTCGGACACCATATATTTT
many,TRBJ1-1,NA,TRBV5-5,CASRGWGVTEAFF,TGTGCCAGCAGGGGTTGGGGGGTCACTGAAGCTTTCTTT
NA,TRBJ2-1,NA,TRBV12-5,CASGQQVGSYNEQFF,TGTGCTAGTGGCCAACAAGTAGGATCCTACAATGAGCAGTTCTTC
NA,TRBJ1-1,NA,TRBV5-1,CASRRAMNTEAFF,TGCGCCAGCAGAAGGGCGATGAACACTGAAGCTTTCTTT
NA,TRBJ2-2,TRBD1,TRBV7-2,CASSSLTGSTGELFF,TGTGCCAGCAGCTCATTGACAGGGAGCACCGGGGAGCTGTTTTTT
NA,TRBJ2-1,TRBD1,TRBV28,CASSHTRGTGAYNEQFF,TGTGCCAGCAGCCATACCCGAGGGACAGGGGCTTACAATGAGCAGTTCTTC
NA,TRBJ2-5,TRBD1,TRBV6-1,CASRRGQGKETQYF,TGTGCCAGCAGGAGAGGACAGGGAAAGGAGACCCAGTACTTC
NA,TRBJ2-2,NA,TRBV5-4,CASSPPQGVAGSGELFF,TGTGCCAGCAGCCCACCTCAGGGGGTAGCGGGATCCGGGGAGCTGTTTTTT
NA,TRBJ2-7,NA,TRBV29-1,CSVGPRAVEQYF,TGCAGCGTGGGCCCTCGAGCGGTTGAGCAGTACTTC
NA,TRBJ2-2,TRBD2,TRBV28,CASNSGSGRIGELFF,TGTGCCAGCAACTCGGGTAGCGGGAGGATCGGGGAGCTGTTTTTT
NA,TRBJ2-2,TRBD1,TRBV4-1,CASSPSPQGANTGELFF,TGCGCCAGCAGCCCTTCCCCACAGGGGGCGAACACCGGGGAGCTGTTTTTT
once,TRBJ2-2,NA,TRBV6-6,CASFNSGELFF,TGTGCCAGCTTTAATTCCGGGGAGCTGTTTTTT
NA,TRBJ2-7,NA,TRBV6-1,CASSEALGQYYEQYF,TGTGCCAGCAGTGAAGCGCTAGGACAGTACTACGAGCAGTACTTC
few,TRBJ2-3,TRBD2,TRBV5-4,CASSLAGPDTQYF,TGTGCCAGCAGCCTAGCGGGCCCAGATACGCAGTATTTT
NA,TRBJ2-1,TRBD2,TRBV5-1,CASSDRGSTPRGEQFF,TGCGCCAGCAGCGACCGCGGGAGTACCCCTAGGGGTGAGCAGTTCTTC
NA,TRBJ1-4,NA,TRBV4-3,CASSQDLREWLFF,TGCGCCAGCAGCCAAGATTTGAGAGAGTGGCTGTTTTTT
NA,TRBJ2-3,NA,TRBV28,CASKGSATGTDTQYF,TGTGCCAGCAAGGGTAGCGCGACTGGCACAGATACGCAGTATTTT
NA,TRBJ2-7,NA,TRBV28,CASRGMKGEPYEQYF,TGTGCCAGCAGGGGTATGAAGGGAGAACCCTACGAGCAGTACTTC
NA,TRBJ1-2,NA,TRBV6-4,CASDGGRWAYGYTF,TGTGCCAGTGACGGGGGACGGTGGGCCTATGGCTACACCTTC
NA,TRBJ2-7,NA,TRBV15,CATSTARVYSEQYF,TGTGCCACCAGCACAGCCAGGGTATATAGCGAGCAGTACTTC
NA,TRBJ1-5,NA,TRBV6-1,CATTLYNQPQHF,TGTGCCACCACACTTTATAATCAGCCCCAGCATTTT
NA,TRBJ2-1,TRBD2,TRBV18,CASSLISGTSSGEEQFF,TGTGCCAGCTCACTAATATCCGGGACTAGCTCAGGGGAAGAGCAGTTCTTC
NA,TRBJ2-1,TRBD2,TRBV29-1,CSALGVAGGGDEQFF,TGCAGCGCCCTCGGAGTAGCGGGAGGCGGCGATGAGCAGTTCTTC
NA,TRBJ1-1,TRBD1,TRBV5-5,CASSEQGSRTEAFF,TGTGCCAGCAGCGAACAGGGGTCGCGGACTGAAGCTTTCTTT
NA,TRBJ2-5,NA,TRBV2,CASSFDGGETQYF,TGTGCCAGCAGTTTTGATGGAGGGGAGACCCAGTACTTC
NA,TRBJ2-3,NA,TRBV7-9,CASSFLGSGTDTQYF,TGTGCCAGCAGCTTCCTCGGGAGTGGCACAGATACGCAGTATTTT
NA,TRBJ2-3,NA,TRBV2,CASSIRTITSSTDTQYF,TGTGCCAGCAGTATCAGGACCATTACCTCTAGCACAGATACGCAGTATTTT
NA,TRBJ2-1,TRBD2,TRBV10-2,CASSEGLRGTSGEAQFF,TGCGCCAGCAGTGAGGGTTTGCGCGGGACTAGCGGTGAAGCGCAGTTCTTC
few,TRBJ2-5,NA,TRBV28,CASRREETQYF,TGTGCCAGCAGAAGAGAGGAGACCCAGTACTTC
NA,TRBJ2-1,NA,TRBV10-1,CASSESGVYEQFF,TGCGCCAGCAGTGAGTCAGGGGTTTATGAGCAGTTCTTC
NA,TRBJ2-6,NA,TRBV7-3,CASSPGVTGANVLTF,TGTGCCAGCAGTCCTGGGGTTACGGGGGCCAACGTCCTGACTTTC
once,TRBJ2-2,NA,TRBV7-2,CASSRDPVNTGELFF,TGTGCCAGCAGCCGAGACCCAGTGAACACCGGGGAGCTGTTTTTT
NA,TRBJ2-1,NA,TRBV7-2,CASSERYEQFF,TGTGCCAGCAGCGAAAGGTATGAGCAGTTCTTC
NA,TRBJ1-5,NA,TRBV6-5,CASSYSGDNQPQHF,TGTGCCAGCAGTTACTCAGGGGACAATCAGCCCCAGCATTTT
NA,TRBJ1-4,TRBD1,TRBV11-2,CASSLGQGGEKLFF,TGTGCCAGCAGCTTAGGACAGGGGGGGGAAAAACTGTTTTTT
once,TRBJ2-1,NA,TRBV5-8,CASSLVSGATSYNEQFF,TGTGCCAGCAGCTTGGTCTCAGGGGCCACCTCCTACAATGAGCAGTTCTTC
NA,TRBJ2-7,NA,TRBV28,CASRESGGGSYEQYF,TGTGCCAGCAGAGAAAGCGGAGGGGGCTCCTACGAGCAGTACTTC
NA,TRBJ2-7,NA,TRBV5-8,CASSLWAGAGSYEQYF,TGTGCCAGCAGCCTGTGGGCAGGGGCAGGGTCCTACGAGCAGTACTTC
once,TRBJ1-5,NA,TRBV2,CASSERVMVDQPQHF,TGTGCCAGCAGTGAGAGGGTGATGGTGGATCAGCCCCAGCATTTT
once,TRBJ1-1,TRBD1,TRBV9,CASSVVEGQGLFF,TGTGCCAGCAGCGTTGTTGAGGGACAGGGGCTATTCTTT
few,TRBJ2-1,NA,TRBV29-1,CSAIGLSYNEQFF,TGCAGCGCCATCGGTCTCTCCTACAATGAGCAGTTCTTC
NA,TRBJ1-2,NA,TRBV6-5,CASSYSGTNYGYTF,TGTGCCAGCAGTTACTCGGGAACTAACTATGGCTACACCTTC
few,TRBJ2-1,NA,TRBV7-2,CASSLARVSNEQFF,TGTGCCAGCAGCTTAGCGCGGGTGTCCAATGAGCAGTTCTTC
NA,TRBJ2-2,TRBD1,TRBV7-8,CASSHRQGANTGELFF,TGTGCCAGCAGCCATAGACAGGGGGCCAACACCGGGGAGCTGTTTTTT
NA,TRBJ2-5,NA,TRBV18,CASSLQETQYF,TGTGCCAGCTCCCTTCAAGAGACCCAGTACTTC
NA,TRBJ2-5,TRBD1,TRBV7-9,CASSSVGTGKPETQYF,TGTGCCAGCAGCTCTGTCGGGACAGGGAAACCGGAGACCCAGTACTTC
NA,TRBJ2-3,NA,TRBV10-1,CATQSGGSDTQYF,TGCGCCACCCAATCTGGGGGTTCCGATACGCAGTATTTT
NA,TRBJ2-1,TRBD2,TRBV28,CASSLTSGRSYNEQFF,TGTGCCAGCAGTTTGACTAGCGGGAGGTCGTACAATGAGCAGTTCTTC
NA,TRBJ2-1,TRBD1,TRBV4-1,CASSLYLLPTGKLSSYNEQFF,TGCGCCAGCAGCCTGTACTTACTGCCGACAGGGAAGTTGTCATCCTACAATGAGCAGTTCTTC
NA,TRBJ1-4,TRBD1,TRBV5-8,CASSIDRGLDEKLFF,TGTGCCAGCAGCATTGACAGGGGGCTTGATGAAAAACTGTTTTTT